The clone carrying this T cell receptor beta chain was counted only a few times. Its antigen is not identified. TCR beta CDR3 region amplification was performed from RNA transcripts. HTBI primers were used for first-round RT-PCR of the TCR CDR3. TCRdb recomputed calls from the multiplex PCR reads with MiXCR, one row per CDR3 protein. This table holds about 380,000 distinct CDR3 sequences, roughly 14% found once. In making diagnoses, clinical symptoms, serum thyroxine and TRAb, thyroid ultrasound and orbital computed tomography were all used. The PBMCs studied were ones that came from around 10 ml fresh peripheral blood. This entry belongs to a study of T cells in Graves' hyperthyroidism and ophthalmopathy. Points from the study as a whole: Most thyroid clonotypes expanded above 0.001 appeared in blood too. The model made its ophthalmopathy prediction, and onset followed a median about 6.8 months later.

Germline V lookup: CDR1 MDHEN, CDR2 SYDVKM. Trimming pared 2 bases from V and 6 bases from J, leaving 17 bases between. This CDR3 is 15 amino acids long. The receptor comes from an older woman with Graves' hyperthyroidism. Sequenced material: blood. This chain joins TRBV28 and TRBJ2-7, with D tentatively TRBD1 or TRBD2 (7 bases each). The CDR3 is CASSLNQGGTPEQYF. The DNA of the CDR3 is TGTGCCAGCAGTTTAAACCAGGGGGGGACCCCCGAGCAGTACTTC.